What follows are 9 T cell receptor beta chains derived from one specimen sequenced in a study of blood T cell repertoires in COVID-19. Measured with immunoSEQ multiplex PCR; TCRdb has only the in-frame clones, and not every one. The top ten hold 0.6% to 0.9% of the sample, which has approximately 210,000 clones, 90% to 95% seen once. Material for sequencing was peripheral blood. All receptors come from a man aged 30-40 years with COVID-19, enrolled during active disease.

V usage is TRBV9 and J usage is TRBJ2-1, with 7 bases matching TRBD2. The ends lost 0 bases at V and 2 bases at J; junction bases unmatched: 8. Germline V gene data show CDR1 as SGDLS and CDR2 as YYNGEE. The CDR3 has 17 amino acids. The CDR3 sequence: CASSVGGRASAYNEQFF. CDR3 DNA: TGTGCCAGCAGCGTAGGGGGGAGGGCTAGCGCCTACAATGAGCAGTTCTTC. Full variable domain (remainder filled in from reference TRBV9 and TRBJ2-1): DSGVTQTPKHLITATGQRVTLRCSPRSGDLSVYWYQQSLDQGLQFLIQYYNGEERAKGNILERFSAQQFPDLHSELNLSSLELGDSALYFCASSVGGRASAYNEQFFGPGTRLTVL.

About this clone: Other DNA variants within this sample encode the same CDR3. The chain is built from TRBV7-9 and TRBJ1-5; tentative D call: TRBD1 (5 bases). CDR1 is SEHNR and CDR2 is FQNEAQ in the germline V gene (reference sequence). V shed 0 bases and J shed 0 bases, with 6 bases lying between them. This CDR3 has 15 amino acids. In DNA form, the CDR3 reads TGTGCCAGCAGCTTAGCCGGGGGTAGCAATCAGCCCCAGCATTTT. This translates into CASSLAGGSNQPQHF.

The J gene is TRBJ2-3, the V gene TRBV7-9; TRBD1 matches 8 bases. The V segment lost 1 base and the J segment 2 bases; nucleotides outside the gene matches: 11. CDR1 is SEHNR and CDR2 is FQNEAQ in the germline V gene (reference sequence). The CDR3 is 18 amino acids. The CDR3, as DNA: TGTGCCAGCAGCTTAGGCCGATACAGGGGGAAATCCACAGATACGCAGTATTTT. This translates into CASSLGRYRGKSTDTQYF.

This rearrangement joins TRBV19 to TRBJ1-6, with D perhaps TRBD1 (5 bases). Trimming removed 5 bases from V and 6 bases from J, with 11 bases in between. CDR1 is LNHDA, CDR2 SQIVND, per germline (reference sequence). The CDR3 is 14 residues long. CDR3 loop: CASSVQGINSPLHF. CDR3 DNA: TGTGCCAGTAGTGTTCAGGGAATTAATTCACCCCTCCACTTT.

The chain has TRBV4-1 and TRBJ1-2; D not certain. Trimming pared 0 bases from V and 8 bases from J, leaving 7 bases between. Germline V gene lookup returns CDR1 MGHRA and CDR2 YSYEKL. The CDR3 has 12 amino acids. CDR3 in amino acids: CASSQDQVGYTF. The CDR3 DNA reads as TGCGCCAGCAGCCAAGATCAGGTCGGCTACACCTTC.

The chain is built from TRBV5-1 and TRBJ1-1, with a weak D call TRBD1 (5 bases). From germline, CDR1 is SGHRS and CDR2 YFSETQ. This CDR3 spans 16 amino acids. V was trimmed by 4 bases and J by 1 base, leaving 17 bases between them. CDR3 in amino acids: CASSPRGVGANTEAFF. Here the CDR3 DNA reads TGCGCCAGCAGCCCTCGCGGGGTCGGGGCGAACACTGAAGCTTTCTTT.

The rearrangement uses TRBV29-1 and TRBJ2-4, with D possibly being TRBD2 (5 bases). V lost 5 bases, J lost 0 bases, and 11 bases lay in between. The CDR3 is made up of 14 amino acids. The germline V gene has CDR1 SQVTM and CDR2 ANQGSEA. CDR3 in DNA: TGCAGCGTTAGGACTTTACTAGCCAAAAACATTCAGTACTTC. Encoded protein: CSVRTLLAKNIQYF.

The chain couples TRBV4-1 to TRBJ1-1, with a possible D match to TRBD1 (6 bases). The CDR3 runs to 16 residues. Per germline, CDR1 MGHRA and CDR2 YSYEKL. V was shortened by 3 bases and J by 1 base, with 15 bases between the two germline ends. The DNA for the CDR3 is TGCGCCAGCAGCCATTCTATCCAGGGGAAGAACACTGAAGCTTTCTTT. It translates to CASSHSIQGKNTEAFF.

The gene calls are TRBV29-1 and TRBJ1-2; 9 nucleotides align to TRBD1. This CDR3 region has 12 residues. The trim removed 7 bases at V and 11 bases at J, leaving 11 bases unmatched. Germline V gives CDR1 SQVTM, CDR2 ANQGSEA. Here the CDR3 DNA reads TGCAGCGCCACGGGACAGGGTGCTCTATACACCTTC. Its protein is CSATGQGALYTF.